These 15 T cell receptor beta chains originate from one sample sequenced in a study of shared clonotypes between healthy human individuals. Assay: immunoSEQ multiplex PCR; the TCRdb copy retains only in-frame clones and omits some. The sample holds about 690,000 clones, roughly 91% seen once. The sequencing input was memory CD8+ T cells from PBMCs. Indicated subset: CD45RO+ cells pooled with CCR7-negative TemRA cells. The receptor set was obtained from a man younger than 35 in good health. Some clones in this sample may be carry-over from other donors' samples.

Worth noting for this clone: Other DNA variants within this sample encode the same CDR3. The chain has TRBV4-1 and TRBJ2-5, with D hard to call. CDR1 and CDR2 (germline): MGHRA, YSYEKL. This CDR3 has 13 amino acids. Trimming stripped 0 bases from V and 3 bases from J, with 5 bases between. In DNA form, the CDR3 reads TGCGCCAGCAGCCAAGACTCCGAAGAGACCCAGTACTTC. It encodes CASSQDSEETQYF.

Here the CDR3 reads CASSQWGDGETQYF. The CDR3, as DNA: TGTGCCAGCAGTCAATGGGGCGACGGGGAGACCCAGTACTTC. This sequence joins TRBV7-6 and TRBJ2-5; D might be TRBD1 (5 bases). The V gene's germline CDR1 is SGHVS and CDR2 FNYEAQ. The CDR3 sequence is 14 residues long. V lost 6 bases and J 5 bases, leaving 16 bases between the germline ends.

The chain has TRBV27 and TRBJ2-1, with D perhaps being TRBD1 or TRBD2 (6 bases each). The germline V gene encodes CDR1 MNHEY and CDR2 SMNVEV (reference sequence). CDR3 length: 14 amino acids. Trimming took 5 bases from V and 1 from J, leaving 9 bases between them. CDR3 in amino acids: CASSRGESYNEQFF. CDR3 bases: TGTGCCAGCAGTAGGGGGGAGTCCTACAATGAGCAGTTCTTC.

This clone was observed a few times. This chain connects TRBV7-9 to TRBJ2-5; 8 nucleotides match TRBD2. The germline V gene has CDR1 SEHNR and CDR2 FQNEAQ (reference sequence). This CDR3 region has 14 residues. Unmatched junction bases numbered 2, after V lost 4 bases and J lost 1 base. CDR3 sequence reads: CASSSGTSQETQYF. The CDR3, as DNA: TGTGCCAGCAGCTCCGGGACTAGCCAAGAGACCCAGTACTTC.

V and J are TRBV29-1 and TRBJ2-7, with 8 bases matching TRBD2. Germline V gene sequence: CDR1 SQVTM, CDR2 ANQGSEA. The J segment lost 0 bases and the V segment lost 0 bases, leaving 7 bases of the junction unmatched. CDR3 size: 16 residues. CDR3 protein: CSVEDRTSGNSYEQYF. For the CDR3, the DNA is TGCAGCGTTGAAGATCGCACTAGCGGAAACTCCTACGAGCAGTACTTC.

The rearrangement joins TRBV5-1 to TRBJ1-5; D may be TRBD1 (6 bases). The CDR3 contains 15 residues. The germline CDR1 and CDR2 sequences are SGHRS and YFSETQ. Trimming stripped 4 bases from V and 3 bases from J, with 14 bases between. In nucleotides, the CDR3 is TGCGCCAGCAGCGAAGGGGGTTGGGACAATCAGCCCCAGCATTTT. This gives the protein CASSEGGWDNQPQHF.

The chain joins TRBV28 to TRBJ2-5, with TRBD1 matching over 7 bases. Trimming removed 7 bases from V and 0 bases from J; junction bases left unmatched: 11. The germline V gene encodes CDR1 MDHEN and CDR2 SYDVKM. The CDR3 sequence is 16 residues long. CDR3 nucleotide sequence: TGTGCCAGCACCGTTCGGGGACAGAAGTACCAAGAGACCCAGTACTTC. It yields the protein CASTVRGQKYQETQYF.

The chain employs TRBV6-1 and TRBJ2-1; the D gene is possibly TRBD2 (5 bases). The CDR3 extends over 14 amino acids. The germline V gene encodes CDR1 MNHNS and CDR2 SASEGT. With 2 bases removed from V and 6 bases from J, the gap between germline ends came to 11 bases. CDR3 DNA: TGTGCCAGCAGTGAATGGCCGGGGATCAATGAGCAGTTCTTC. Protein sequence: CASSEWPGINEQFF.

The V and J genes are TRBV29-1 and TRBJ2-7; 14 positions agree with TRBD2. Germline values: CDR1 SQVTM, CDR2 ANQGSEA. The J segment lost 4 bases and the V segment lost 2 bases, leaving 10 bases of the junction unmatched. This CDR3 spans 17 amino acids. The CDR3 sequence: CSVEITPGTSGSYEQYF. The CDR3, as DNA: TGCAGCGTTGAAATAACACCCGGGACTAGCGGGAGTTACGAGCAGTACTTC.

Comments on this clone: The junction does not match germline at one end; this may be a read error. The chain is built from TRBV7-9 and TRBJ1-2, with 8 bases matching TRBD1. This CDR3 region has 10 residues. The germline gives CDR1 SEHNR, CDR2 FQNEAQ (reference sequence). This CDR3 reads CASSLEQGAF. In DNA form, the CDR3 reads TGTGCCAGCAGCTTAGAACAGGGGGCCTTC.

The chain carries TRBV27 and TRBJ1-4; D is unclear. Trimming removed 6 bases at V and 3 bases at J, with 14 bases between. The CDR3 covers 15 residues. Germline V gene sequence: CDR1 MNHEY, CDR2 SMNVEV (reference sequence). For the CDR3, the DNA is TGTGCCAGCAGCCCAAGGTGGGGTTCTAATGAAAAACTGTTTTTT. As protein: CASSPRWGSNEKLFF.

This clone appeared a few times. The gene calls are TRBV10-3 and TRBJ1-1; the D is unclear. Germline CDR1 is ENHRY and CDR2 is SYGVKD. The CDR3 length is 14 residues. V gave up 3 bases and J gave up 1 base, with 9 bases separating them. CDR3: CAISDIEANTEAFF. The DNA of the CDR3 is TGTGCCATCAGTGATATCGAAGCGAACACTGAAGCTTTCTTT.

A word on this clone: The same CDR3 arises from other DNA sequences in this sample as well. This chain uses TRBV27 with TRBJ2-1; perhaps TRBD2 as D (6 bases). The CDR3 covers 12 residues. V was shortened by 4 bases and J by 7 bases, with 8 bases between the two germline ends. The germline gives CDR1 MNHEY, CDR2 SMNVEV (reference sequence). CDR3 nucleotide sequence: TGTGCCAGCAGTTCTGGGGGGAATGAGCAGTTCTTC. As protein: CASSSGGNEQFF.

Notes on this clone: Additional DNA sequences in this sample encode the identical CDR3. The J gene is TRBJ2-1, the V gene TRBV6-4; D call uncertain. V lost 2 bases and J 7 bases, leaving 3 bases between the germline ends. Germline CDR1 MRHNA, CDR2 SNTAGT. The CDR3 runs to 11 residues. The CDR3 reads CASSDGNEQFF. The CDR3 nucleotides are TGTGCCAGCAGTGACGGGAATGAGCAGTTCTTC.

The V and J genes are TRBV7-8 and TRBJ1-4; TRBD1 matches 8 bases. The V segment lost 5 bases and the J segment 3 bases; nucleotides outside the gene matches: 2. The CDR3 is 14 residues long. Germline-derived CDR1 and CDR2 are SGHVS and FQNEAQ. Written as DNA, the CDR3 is TGTGCCAGCAGCCGGACAGGGTCTAATGAAAAACTGTTTTTT. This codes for CASSRTGSNEKLFF.